The sequence of this T cell receptor (beta chain) was determined in a study of neoadjuvant nivolumab and ipilimumab in lung cancer (TCRdb year 2020). General notes on the study: Intravenous nivolumab was dosed at 3 mg/kg on days 1, 15 and 29, and in the combination arm ipilimumab 1 mg/kg was added on day 1 only. The study compared TCR repertoires in pretherapy (baseline) peripheral blood with TCR repertoires in tumors resected at surgery after neoadjuvant immune checkpoint blockade. Matched pretherapy and resected tumor pairs were analyzed for seven patients, of whom four received nivolumab and three received nivolumab plus ipilimumab. Of the roughly 45 patients with operable NSCLC treated in the trial, approximately 23 were randomized to nivolumab monotherapy and 21 to nivolumab plus ipilimumab. The primary endpoint of the trial was the rate of major pathologic response (MPR) in the intention-to-treat population of each study arm. Summary of the overall study and its limitations: TCR sequencing was performed in a small number of samples. Compared with tumor-adjacent uninvolved lung, resected tumors had greater TCR richness and clonality, and increases showed up in more of the dual-therapy-treated tumors. From pretherapy to surgery, tumor T-cell richness and clonality increased in three of three dual-therapy tumors but in only two of four nivolumab-treated tumors. No significant correlation was found between TCR clonality and pathologic tumor regression, and only one major-pathologic-response sample was available for the clonality analysis. Pretherapy blood TCR richness correlated positively with richness in tumors resected after neoadjuvant therapy (Spearman R ≈ 0.86).

Points on this clone: No cognate antigen has been identified for it. Base qualities are not at hand, and no much larger clone is one base apart.

The time point label corresponds to: pretherapy, before neoadjuvant immune checkpoint inhibitors. The samples were taken from NEOSTAR, a phase 2 randomized trial in operable NSCLC that tested neoadjuvant nivolumab or nivolumab plus ipilimumab, followed by surgery. V sheds 7 bases and J sheds 1 base, leaving 11 bases between their ends. CDR1 and CDR2 are read off the germline V gene (reference sequence) as LNHDA and SQIVND. The CDR3 runs 13 amino acids, cysteine and phenylalanine included. The kept DNA is CDR3 alone, 39 bases in frame from the first base. Library preparation employed the immunoSEQ multiplex PCR assay. As for the original processing: Richness and clonality were used to summarize the repertoires, and clones that significantly expanded or contracted between pre- and post-therapy samples were identified. Sourced from immuneACCESS, this table was stored by TCRdb with only in-frame sequences that have V and J called. A share of the clones is absent; for the studies checked, an unresolved V gene accounts for under half, and the remainder has no known explanation. Clone size and V and J calls were adopted from that table, with D and trimming inferred from the DNA. This sample is represented by just under 2,000 clones; about 84% of them were singletons. Roughly 4% of the sample comes from the top ten.

This receptor was obtained from an adult with non-small cell lung cancer. Rearrangement joined TRBV19 to TRBJ2-7; no D segment can be confidently identified. Sequencing was performed on tumor tissue, taken before neoadjuvant nivolumab, alone or with ipilimumab. The CDR3 loop reads CASNTRGSYEQYF. The DNA is TGTGCCAGTAATACCAGAGGATCCTACGAGCAGTACTTC.